One sample yielded the 14 T cell receptor beta chains listed below, sequenced in a study of T cells after yellow fever vaccination. TCRdb reprocessed the 5' RACE reads via MiXCR and lists one record per CDR3 protein. Of around 65,000 distinct CDR3 sequences in the sample, 5.5% to 7.5% were seen once. The starting material was CD4+ T cells sorted from PBMCs, obtained approximately 15 days after the first yellow fever vaccination. These receptors were obtained from a man aged 18-30 years who received the YFV17D yellow fever vaccine.

This clonotype was observed at least ten times. The CDR3 region has the DNA TGCGCCAGCAGCCCAGACCCACGTGAGACCCAGTACTTC. Residues: CASSPDPRETQYF. The chain recombines TRBV5-1 with TRBJ2-5; D not certain. Germline CDR1 and CDR2: SGHRS and YFSETQ. The V end was cut by 4 bases, the J end by 5 bases, with 12 bases between. CDR3 size: 13 residues.

This clonotype was counted at least ten times. In nucleotides, the CDR3 is TGTGCCAGCAGCTTGATGTCGCGTTTCAATCAGCCCCAGCATTTT. This encodes CASSLMSRFNQPQHF. The chain is built from TRBV5-6 and TRBJ1-5; no clear D gene. Trimming took 1 base from V and 3 from J, leaving 11 bases between them. Germline lookup yields CDR1 SGHDT and CDR2 YYEEEE. The CDR3 runs to 15 residues.

This clonotype was seen at least ten times. The V gene is TRBV7-6, the J gene TRBJ2-7; tentative D call: TRBD2 (6 bases). Trimming removed 7 bases at V and 5 bases at J, with 21 bases between. The CDR3 contains 15 residues. In germline, CDR1 is SGHVS, CDR2 FNYEAQ. This CDR3 is CASTLSGTQGNEQYF. In DNA, the CDR3 is TGTGCCAGCACTCTGTCCGGGACTCAAGGCAACGAGCAGTACTTC.

This clonotype occurred many times. The genes are TRBV7-2 and TRBJ2-2; no definite D call. The CDR3 loop spans 13 amino acids. Per germline, CDR1 SGHTA and CDR2 FQGNSA. Trimming left V 7 bases short and J 4 bases short, with 10 bases between. CDR3 nucleotide sequence: TGTGCCAGCACCCTCTTTGGCACCGGGGAGCTGTTTTTT. It is translated as CASTLFGTGELFF. Looking up the rest from reference TRBV7-2 and TRBJ2-2 gives the full variable domain: GAGVSQSPSNKVTEKGKDVELRCDPISGHTALYWYRQSLGQGLEFLIYFQGNSAPDKSGLPSDRFSAERTGGSVSTLTIQRTQQEDSAVYLCASTLFGTGELFFGEGSRLTVL.

The table lists this clonotype with many counts. The chain combines TRBV6-2 or TRBV6-3 with TRBJ1-6; D is ambiguous. With 6 bases removed from V and 14 bases from J, the gap between germline ends came to 11 bases. The CDR3 is 11 residues long. Germline loops: CDR1 MNHEY, CDR2 SVGEGT. The CDR3 loop reads CASRQTFTLHF. The CDR3 DNA reads TGTGCCAGCAGACAGACATTCACCCTCCACTTT.

Ten or more counts support this clonotype. V is TRBV14 and J is TRBJ2-7; D is possibly TRBD2 (5 bases). The CDR3 is made up of 15 amino acids. Trimming removed 0 bases at V and 2 bases at J, with 11 bases between. From germline, CDR1 is SGHDN and CDR2 FVKESK. In nucleotides, the CDR3 is TGTGCCAGCAGCCAAGAGATTCGGGGTGCCTACGAGCAGTACGTC. Its translation: CASSQEIRGAYEQYV.

Ten or more counts support this clonotype. V gene TRBV7-9 combines with J gene TRBJ1-3, with 7 bases identical to TRBD1. In germline, CDR1 is SEHNR, CDR2 FQNEAQ (reference sequence). The CDR3 totals 15 residues. V shed 5 bases and J 1 base; nucleotides not matched to a gene: 5. CDR3 amino acids: CASSTRRGSGNTIYF. CDR3 sequence (DNA): TGTGCCAGCAGCACTCGCAGGGGGTCTGGAAACACCATATATTTT.

This clonotype was picked up many times. CDR3 sequence reads: CASSLGRLDGYTF. The CDR3 DNA sequence: TGTGCCAGCAGCTTAGGCCGGTTGGATGGCTACACCTTC. The rearrangement uses TRBV7-2 and TRBJ1-2; D uncertain. Per the germline V gene, CDR1 is SGHTA and CDR2 is FQGNSA. V shed 1 base and J shed 6 bases, with 9 bases lying between them. The CDR3 spans 13 residues.

This clonotype was picked up many times. The chain couples TRBV12-3 or TRBV12-4 to TRBJ1-6; D is possibly TRBD1 (5 bases). This CDR3 has 14 amino acids. The ends were cut back, 7 bases at V and 3 bases at J, with 10 bases in the middle. CDR3 loop: CASNMQGYNSPLHF. The CDR3 region has the DNA TGTGCCAGCAACATGCAGGGCTATAATTCACCCCTCCACTTT.

The chain has TRBV20-1 and TRBJ1-5, with D perhaps matching TRBD1 (6 bases). Germline V lookup: CDR1 DFQATT, CDR2 SNEGSKA (reference sequence). This CDR3 has 12 residues. Between the trimmed V and J ends, which lost 6 bases and 6 bases, there was a span of 12 bases. Here the CDR3 reads CSARTAGQPQHF. The CDR3 bases are TGCAGTGCAAGGACAGCTGGTCAGCCCCAGCATTTT.

About this clonotype: A much larger clone lies one base from this, so it may be a read error. The J gene is TRBJ2-5, the V gene TRBV7-3, with D perhaps matching TRBD2 (5 bases). Deletions cut 3 bases from V and 2 bases from J, with 7 bases between. CDR3 length equals 13 residues. Germline V gene sequence: CDR1 SGHTA, CDR2 FQGTGA. The CDR3 region is CASSFDYQETQYF. For the CDR3, the DNA is TGTGCCAGCAGCTTTGACTATCAAGAGACCCAGTACTTC.

This clonotype was observed at least ten times. The chain has TRBV6-8 and TRBJ2-6, with D uncertain. CDR1 is MNHGY, CDR2 SAAAGT, per germline. With 0 bases removed from V and 4 bases from J, the gap between germline ends came to 13 bases. The CDR3 is made up of 17 amino acids. The CDR3 loop reads CASSYSRGRAGANVLTF. DNA of the CDR3: TGTGCCAGCAGTTACTCCCGAGGAAGGGCCGGGGCCAACGTCCTGACTTTC.

This clonotype was seen at least ten times. The chain carries TRBV18 and TRBJ2-5; possible D gene TRBD2, 5 bases. Germline V gene sequence: CDR1 KGHSH, CDR2 LQKENI. The V end lost 3 bases, the J end lost 1 base, and 15 bases lay between the germline ends. This CDR3 comprises 16 residues. CDR3 sequence: CASSPSTGISQETQYF. The CDR3 region has the DNA TGTGCCAGCTCACCTTCCACGGGGATCTCCCAAGAGACCCAGTACTTC.

In this sample, this clonotype turned up many times. This rearrangement joins TRBV4-2 to TRBJ2-1, with D perhaps matching TRBD1 (6 bases). Between the trimmed V and J ends, which lost 0 bases and 7 bases, there was a span of 13 bases. Germline V gene lookup returns CDR1 LGHNA and CDR2 YNFKEQ. The CDR3 extends over 15 amino acids. The CDR3 nucleotides are TGTGCCAGCAGCCAAGACAGGGGCTTTCTTAATGAGCAGTTCTTC. Its protein is CASSQDRGFLNEQFF.